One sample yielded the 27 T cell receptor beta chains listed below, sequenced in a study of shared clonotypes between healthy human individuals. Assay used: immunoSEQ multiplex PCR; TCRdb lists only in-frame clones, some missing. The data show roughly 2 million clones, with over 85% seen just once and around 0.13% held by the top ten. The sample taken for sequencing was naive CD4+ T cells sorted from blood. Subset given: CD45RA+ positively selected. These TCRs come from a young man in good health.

CDR3 residues: CASTIDRGTEAFF. DNA for the CDR3: TGCGCCAGCACCATTGACAGGGGGACTGAAGCTTTCTTT. The chain is built from TRBV5-1 and TRBJ1-1; TRBD1 aligns across 9 bases. The CDR3 runs 13 residues. The V and J ends lost 6 bases and 5 bases, in that order; junction bases with no gene match: 5. From germline, CDR1 is SGHRS and CDR2 YFSETQ.

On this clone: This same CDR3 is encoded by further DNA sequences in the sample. CDR3 loop: CASSLAPSSGANVLTF. CDR3 nucleotide sequence: TGCGCCAGCAGCTTGGCCCCTAGCTCTGGGGCCAACGTCCTGACTTTC. The rearrangement uses TRBV5-1 and TRBJ2-6, with unresolved D. Germline V gene sequence: CDR1 SGHRS, CDR2 YFSETQ. CDR3 length: 16 amino acids. V shed 0 bases and J shed 0 bases, with 7 bases lying between them.

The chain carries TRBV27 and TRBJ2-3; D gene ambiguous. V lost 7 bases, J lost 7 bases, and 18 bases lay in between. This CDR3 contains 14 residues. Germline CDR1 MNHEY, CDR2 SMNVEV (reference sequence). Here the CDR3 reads CASTSSGPINTQYF. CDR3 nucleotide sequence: TGTGCCAGCACATCTAGTGGCCCGATTAATACGCAGTATTTT.

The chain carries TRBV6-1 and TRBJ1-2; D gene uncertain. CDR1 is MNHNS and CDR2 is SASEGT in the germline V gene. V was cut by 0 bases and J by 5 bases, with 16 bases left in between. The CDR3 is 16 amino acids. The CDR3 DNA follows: TGTGCCAGCAGTGAAGCTCGCCACGTCCAGTGGTATGGCTACACCTTC. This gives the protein CASSEARHVQWYGYTF.

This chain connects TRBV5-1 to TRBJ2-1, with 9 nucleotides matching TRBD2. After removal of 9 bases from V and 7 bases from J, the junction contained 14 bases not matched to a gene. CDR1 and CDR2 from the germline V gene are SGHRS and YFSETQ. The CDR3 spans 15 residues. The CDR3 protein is CATQGGLAGRNEQFF. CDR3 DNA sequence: TGCGCCACCCAAGGTGGCCTAGCGGGGAGAAATGAGCAGTTCTTC. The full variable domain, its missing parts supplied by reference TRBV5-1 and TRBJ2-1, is KAGVTQTPRYLIKTRGQQVTLSCSPISGHRSVSWYQQTPGQGLQFLFEYFSETQRNKGNFPGRFSGRQFSNSRSEMNVSTLELGDSALYLCATQGGLAGRNEQFFGPGTRLTVL.

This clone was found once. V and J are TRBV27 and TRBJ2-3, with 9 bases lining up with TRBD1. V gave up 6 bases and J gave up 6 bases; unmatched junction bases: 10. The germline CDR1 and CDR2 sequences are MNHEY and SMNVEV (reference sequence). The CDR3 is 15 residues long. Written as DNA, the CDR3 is TGTGCCAGCAGATCGGACAGGGGAAGGAGGGATACGCAGTATTTT. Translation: CASRSDRGRRDTQYF.

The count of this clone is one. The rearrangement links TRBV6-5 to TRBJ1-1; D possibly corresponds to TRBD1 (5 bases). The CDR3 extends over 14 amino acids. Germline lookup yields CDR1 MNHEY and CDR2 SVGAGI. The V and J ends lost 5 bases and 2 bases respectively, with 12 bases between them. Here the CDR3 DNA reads TGTGCCAGCAGTACTTTACAGGACAACACTGAAGCTTTCTTT. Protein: CASSTLQDNTEAFF.

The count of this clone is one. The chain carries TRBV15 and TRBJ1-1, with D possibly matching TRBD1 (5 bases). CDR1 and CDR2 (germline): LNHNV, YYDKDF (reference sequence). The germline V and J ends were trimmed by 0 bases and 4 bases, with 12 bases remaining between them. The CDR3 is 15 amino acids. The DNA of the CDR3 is TGTGCCACCAGCAGAGAACTGGGGGGGGGCACTGAAGCTTTCTTT. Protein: CATSRELGGGTEAFF. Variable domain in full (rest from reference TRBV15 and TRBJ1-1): DAMVIQNPRYQVTQFGKPVTLSCSQTLNHNVMYWYQQKSSQAPKLLFHYYDKDFNNEADTPDNFQSRRPNTSFCFLDIRSPGLGDTAMYLCATSRELGGGTEAFFGQGTRLTVV.

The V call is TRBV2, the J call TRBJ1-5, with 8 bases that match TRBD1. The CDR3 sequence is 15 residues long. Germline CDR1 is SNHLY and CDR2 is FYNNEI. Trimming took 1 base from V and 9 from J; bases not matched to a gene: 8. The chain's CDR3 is CASSEGGTGFLPQHF. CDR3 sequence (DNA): TGTGCCAGCAGTGAAGGAGGGACAGGTTTTTTGCCCCAGCATTTT.

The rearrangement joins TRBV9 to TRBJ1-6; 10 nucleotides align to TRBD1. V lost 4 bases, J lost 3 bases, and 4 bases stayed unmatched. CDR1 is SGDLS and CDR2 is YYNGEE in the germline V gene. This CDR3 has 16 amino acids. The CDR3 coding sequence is TGTGCCAGCAGCCAGGGACAGGGGTTCTATAATTCACCCCTCCACTTT. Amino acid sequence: CASSQGQGFYNSPLHF.

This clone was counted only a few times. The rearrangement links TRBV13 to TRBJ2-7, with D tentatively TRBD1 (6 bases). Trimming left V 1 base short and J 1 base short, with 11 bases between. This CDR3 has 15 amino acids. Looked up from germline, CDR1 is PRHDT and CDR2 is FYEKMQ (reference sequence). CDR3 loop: CASSLEGTPSYEQYF. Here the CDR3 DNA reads TGTGCCAGCAGCTTAGAAGGGACACCTTCCTACGAGCAGTACTTC.

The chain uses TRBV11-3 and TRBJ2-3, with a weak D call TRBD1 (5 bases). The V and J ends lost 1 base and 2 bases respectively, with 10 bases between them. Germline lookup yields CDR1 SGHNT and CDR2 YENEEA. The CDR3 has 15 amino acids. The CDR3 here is CASSLGGEITDTQYF. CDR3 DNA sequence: TGTGCCAGCAGCTTAGGGGGCGAGATCACAGATACGCAGTATTTT. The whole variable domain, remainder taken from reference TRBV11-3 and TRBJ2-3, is EAGVVQSPRYKIIEKKQPVAFWCNPISGHNTLYWYLQNLGQGPELLIRYENEEAVDDSQLPKDRFSAERLKGVDSTLKIQPAELGDSAVYLCASSLGGEITDTQYFGPGTRLTVL.

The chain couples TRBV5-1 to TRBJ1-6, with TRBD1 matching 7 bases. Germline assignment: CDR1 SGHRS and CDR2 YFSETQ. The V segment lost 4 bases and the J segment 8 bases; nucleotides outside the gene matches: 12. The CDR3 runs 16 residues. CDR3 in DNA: TGCGCCAGCAGCCCTGCCCGGGACAGACGTTATTCACCCCTCCACTTT. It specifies CASSPARDRRYSPLHF.

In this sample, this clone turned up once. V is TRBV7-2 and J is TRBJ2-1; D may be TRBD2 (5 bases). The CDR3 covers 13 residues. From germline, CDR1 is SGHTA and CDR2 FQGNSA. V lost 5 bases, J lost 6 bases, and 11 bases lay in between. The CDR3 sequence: CASSLGLINEQFF. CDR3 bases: TGTGCCAGCAGCCTCGGACTGATCAATGAGCAGTTCTTC.

The CDR3: CASSLEQGRGQPQHF. CDR3 coding DNA: TGTGCCAGCAGTTTAGAACAGGGAAGGGGTCAGCCCCAGCATTTT. The chain carries TRBV28 and TRBJ1-5; D possibly corresponds to TRBD1 (6 bases). The V gene lost 2 bases and the J gene lost 6 bases, with 14 bases spanning the gap. Germline CDR1 is MDHEN and CDR2 is SYDVKM. The CDR3 totals 15 residues. The full variable domain, with the rest looked up from reference TRBV28 and TRBJ1-5, is DVKVTQSSRYLVKRTGEKVFLECVQDMDHENMFWYRQDPGLGLRLIYFSYDVKMKEKGDIPEGYSVSREKKERFSLILESASTNQTSMYLCASSLEQGRGQPQHFGDGTRLSIL.

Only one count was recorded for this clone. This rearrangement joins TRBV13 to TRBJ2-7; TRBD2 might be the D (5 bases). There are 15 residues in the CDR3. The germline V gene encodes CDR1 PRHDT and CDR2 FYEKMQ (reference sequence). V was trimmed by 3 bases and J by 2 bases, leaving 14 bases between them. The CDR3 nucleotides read TGTGCCAGCAGCTTCCGGGATCCGAGACCCTACGAGCAGTACTTC. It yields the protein CASSFRDPRPYEQYF.

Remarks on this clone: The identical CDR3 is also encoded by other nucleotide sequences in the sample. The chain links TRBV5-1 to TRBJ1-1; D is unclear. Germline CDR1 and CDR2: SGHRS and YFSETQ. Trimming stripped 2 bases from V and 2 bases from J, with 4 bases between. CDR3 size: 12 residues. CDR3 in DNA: TGCGCCAGCAGCTTCGGAAACACTGAAGCTTTCTTT. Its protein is CASSFGNTEAFF.

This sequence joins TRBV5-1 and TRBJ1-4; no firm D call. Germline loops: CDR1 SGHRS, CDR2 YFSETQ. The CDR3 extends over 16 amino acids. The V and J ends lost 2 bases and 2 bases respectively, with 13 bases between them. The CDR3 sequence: CASSLDPIGTNEKLFF. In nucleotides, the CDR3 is TGCGCCAGCAGCTTAGACCCGATCGGGACTAATGAAAAACTGTTTTTT.

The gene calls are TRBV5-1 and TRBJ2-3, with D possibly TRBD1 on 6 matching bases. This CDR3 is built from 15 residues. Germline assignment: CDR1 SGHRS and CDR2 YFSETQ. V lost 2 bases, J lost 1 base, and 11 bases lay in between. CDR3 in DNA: TGCGCCAGCAGCTTCACAGGGACGGGCACAGATACGCAGTATTTT. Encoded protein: CASSFTGTGTDTQYF.

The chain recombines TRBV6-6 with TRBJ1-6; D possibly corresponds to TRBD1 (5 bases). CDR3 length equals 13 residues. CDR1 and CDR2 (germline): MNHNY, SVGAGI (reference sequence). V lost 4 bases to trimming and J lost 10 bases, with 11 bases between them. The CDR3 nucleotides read TGTGCCAGCAGTTCTCAAGGGGAATCACCCCTCCACTTT. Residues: CASSSQGESPLHF.

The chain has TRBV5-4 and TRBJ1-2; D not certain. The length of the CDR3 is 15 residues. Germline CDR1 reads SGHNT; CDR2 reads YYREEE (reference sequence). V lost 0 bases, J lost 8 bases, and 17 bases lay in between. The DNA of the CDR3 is TGTGCCAGCAGCTTGGTTGGCCCACAAAGTGCGGGCTACACCTTC. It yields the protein CASSLVGPQSAGYTF.

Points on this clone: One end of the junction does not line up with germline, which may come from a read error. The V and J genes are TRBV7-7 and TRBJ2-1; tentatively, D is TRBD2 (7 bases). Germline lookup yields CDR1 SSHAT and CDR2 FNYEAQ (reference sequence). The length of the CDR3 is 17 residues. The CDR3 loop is CASTPLGGASGYNEQFF. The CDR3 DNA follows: TGTGCTAGCACCCCATTGGGGGGGGCTAGCGGATACAATGAGCAGTTCTTC.

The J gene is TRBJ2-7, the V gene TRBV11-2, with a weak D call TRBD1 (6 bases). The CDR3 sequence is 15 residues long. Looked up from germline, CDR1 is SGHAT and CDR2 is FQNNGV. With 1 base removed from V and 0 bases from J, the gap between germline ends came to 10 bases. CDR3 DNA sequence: TGTGCCAGCAGCTTAGGTGGGACACCCTCCTACGAGCAGTACTTC. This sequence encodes CASSLGGTPSYEQYF.

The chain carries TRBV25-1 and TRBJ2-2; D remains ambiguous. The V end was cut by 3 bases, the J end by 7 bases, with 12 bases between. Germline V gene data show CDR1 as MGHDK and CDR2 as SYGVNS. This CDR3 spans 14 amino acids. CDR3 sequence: CASSDRHLIGELFF. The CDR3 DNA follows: TGTGCCAGCAGTGACCGACACCTCATCGGGGAGCTGTTTTTT.

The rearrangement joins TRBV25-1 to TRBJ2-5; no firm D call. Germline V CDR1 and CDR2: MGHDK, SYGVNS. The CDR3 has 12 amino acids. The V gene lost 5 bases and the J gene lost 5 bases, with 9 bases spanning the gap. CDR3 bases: TGTGCCAGCAGTTGGATTACGGAGACCCAGTACTTC. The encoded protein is CASSWITETQYF.

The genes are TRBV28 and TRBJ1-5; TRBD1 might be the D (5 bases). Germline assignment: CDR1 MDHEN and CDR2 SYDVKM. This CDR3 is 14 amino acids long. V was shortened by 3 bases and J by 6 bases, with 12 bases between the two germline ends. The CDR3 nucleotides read TGTGCCAGCAGTTTTAAGGGGTCCGGTCAGCCCCAGCATTTT. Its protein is CASSFKGSGQPQHF.

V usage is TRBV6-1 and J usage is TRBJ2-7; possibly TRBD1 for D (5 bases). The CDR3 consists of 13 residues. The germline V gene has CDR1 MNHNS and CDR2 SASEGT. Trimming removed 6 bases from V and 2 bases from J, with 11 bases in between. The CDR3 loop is CASRIQDPYEQYF. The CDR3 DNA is TGTGCCAGCAGAATACAGGACCCCTACGAGCAGTACTTC.